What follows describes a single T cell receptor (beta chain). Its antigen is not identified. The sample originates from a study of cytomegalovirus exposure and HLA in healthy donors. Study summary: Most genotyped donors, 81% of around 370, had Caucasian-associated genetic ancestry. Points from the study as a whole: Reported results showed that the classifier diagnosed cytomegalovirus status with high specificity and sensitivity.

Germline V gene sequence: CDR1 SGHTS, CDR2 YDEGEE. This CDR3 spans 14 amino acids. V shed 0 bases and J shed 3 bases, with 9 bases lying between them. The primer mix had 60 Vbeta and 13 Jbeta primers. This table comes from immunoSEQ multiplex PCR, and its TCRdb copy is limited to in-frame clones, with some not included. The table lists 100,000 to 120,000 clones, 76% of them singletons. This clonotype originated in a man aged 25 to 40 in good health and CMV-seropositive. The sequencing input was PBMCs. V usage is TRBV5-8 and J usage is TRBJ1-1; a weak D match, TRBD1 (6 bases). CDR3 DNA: TGTGCCAGCAGCTTGGGACCAGGGGACACTGAAGCTTTCTTT. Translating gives CASSLGPGDTEAFF.